Shown below are 21 T cell receptor beta chains from a single sample sequenced in a study of identical twins. TCRdb re-called the 5' RACE reads through MiXCR, storing one row per CDR3 protein. The table has roughly 240,000 distinct CDR3 sequences, 6% to 8.5% seen once. These data were also filed under a second study, of yellow fever vaccine responses in identical twins.

The specimen was CD8+ T cells sorted from blood. The receptor set was obtained from a woman aged 18 to 35 in good health.

There are a few counts of this clonotype. The rearrangement joins TRBV29-1 to TRBJ2-1, with D maybe TRBD1 (7 bases). V was clipped by 7 bases and J by 6 bases, with 19 bases between them. Germline assignment: CDR1 SQVTM and CDR2 ANQGSEA. CDR3 size: 14 residues. CDR3 protein: CSAPGGMTSNEQFF. The CDR3 DNA sequence: TGCAGCGCCCCAGGGGGGATGACTAGCAATGAGCAGTTCTTC.

The chain uses TRBV9 and TRBJ2-3, with 8 nucleotides matching TRBD2. V shed 0 bases, J shed 5 bases, and the junction held 8 bases outside the gene matches. The CDR3 is 16 amino acids. In germline, CDR1 is SGDLS, CDR2 YYNGEE. CDR3 DNA: TGTGCCAGCAGCGTAGTATCAGCGGGAGCTTTAGATACGCAGTATTTT. Residues: CASSVVSAGALDTQYF.

This clonotype appeared many times. The V gene is TRBV27, the J gene TRBJ1-4; no reliable D call. CDR1 is MNHEY and CDR2 is SMNVEV in the germline V gene (reference sequence). V lost 7 bases to trimming and J lost 6 bases, with 18 bases between them. CDR3 length: 15 residues. The CDR3, as DNA: TGTGCCAGCAAGGAGCGCGGAACCGAGTATGAAAAACTGTTTTTT. Amino acids: CASKERGTEYEKLFF.

This clonotype was found a few times. The chain uses TRBV19 and TRBJ2-7; maybe TRBD2 (5 bases). The CDR3 sequence is 14 residues long. V was trimmed by 6 bases and J by 0 bases, leaving 12 bases between them. Per germline, CDR1 LNHDA and CDR2 SQIVND (reference sequence). In nucleotides, the CDR3 is TGTGCCAGTAGCCCCGGGGTCGGCTCCTACGAGCAGTACTTC. Translated: CASSPGVGSYEQYF.

The chain links TRBV11-2 to TRBJ2-3; 9 positions agree with TRBD1. Germline trimming cut 5 bases from V and 4 bases from J; bases unmatched to any gene: 4. Germline-derived CDR1 and CDR2 are SGHAT and FQNNGV. This CDR3 region has 14 residues. The CDR3 coding sequence is TGTGCCAGCAGCCAACAGGGGGCCGCAGATACGCAGTATTTT. This sequence encodes CASSQQGAADTQYF. Variable domain in full (rest from reference TRBV11-2 and TRBJ2-3): EAGVAQSPRYKIIEKRQSVAFWCNPISGHATLYWYQQILGQGPKLLIQFQNNGVVDDSQLPKDRFSAERLKGVDSTLKIQPAKLEDSAVYLCASSQQGAADTQYFGPGTRLTVL.

This clonotype has only a few counts. The genes are TRBV3-1 and TRBJ1-2; a weak D match, TRBD1 (5 bases). The germline V and J ends were trimmed by 0 bases and 6 bases, with 8 bases remaining between them. The CDR3 spans 13 residues. CDR1 and CDR2 from the germline V gene are LGHDT and YNNKEL (reference sequence). This CDR3 reads CASSQDGRDGYTF. In DNA form, the CDR3 reads TGTGCCAGCAGCCAAGATGGCAGGGATGGCTACACCTTC.

The chain links TRBV19 to TRBJ2-5; 11 bases are shared with TRBD2. V shed 6 bases, J shed 5 bases, and the junction held 8 bases outside the gene matches. The CDR3 loop spans 15 amino acids. Germline V gives CDR1 LNHDA, CDR2 SQIVND (reference sequence). CDR3 loop: CASRLAGEGYETQYF. CDR3 DNA: TGTGCCAGTAGACTAGCGGGAGAGGGATATGAGACCCAGTACTTC.

This rearrangement joins TRBV9 to TRBJ2-3, with 16 nucleotides matching TRBD2. The germline V gene encodes CDR1 SGDLS and CDR2 YYNGEE. Trimming removed 8 bases from V and 2 bases from J; junction bases left unmatched: 11. There are 18 residues in the CDR3. The CDR3 sequence is CASSPGTSGRDDTDTQYF. CDR3 in DNA: TGTGCCAGTTCACCCGGGACTAGCGGGAGGGATGACACAGATACGCAGTATTTT.

This chain links TRBV5-1 with TRBJ1-1; weak D call: TRBD1 (5 bases). Germline assignment: CDR1 SGHRS and CDR2 YFSETQ. Trimming took off 4 bases at V and 1 base at J, with 14 bases between the two ends. This CDR3 contains 15 residues. The CDR3 loop is CASSPWEGQNTEAFF. Here the CDR3 DNA reads TGCGCCAGCAGCCCCTGGGAGGGGCAGAACACTGAAGCTTTCTTT.

This clonotype showed up many times. The J gene is TRBJ2-2, the V gene TRBV29-1; the D gene could be TRBD1 or TRBD2 (5 bases each). Between the trimmed V and J ends, which lost 8 bases and 7 bases, there was a span of 17 bases. The CDR3 has 13 residues. The germline gives CDR1 SQVTM, CDR2 ANQGSEA. CDR3 amino acids: CSIQDGDVGELFF. CDR3 sequence (DNA): TGCAGCATTCAAGACGGGGACGTCGGGGAGCTGTTTTTT.

This clonotype showed up many times. The chain is built from TRBV12-3 or TRBV12-4 and TRBJ2-1; no clear D gene. The CDR3 extends over 11 amino acids. Trimming removed 7 bases from V and 10 bases from J, with 11 bases in between. CDR3 sequence reads: CASILGLEQFF. The CDR3 nucleotides read TGTGCCAGCATCCTAGGTCTGGAGCAGTTCTTC.

This clonotype was seen more than once but under ten times. The J gene is TRBJ2-1, the V gene TRBV28, with D unclear. Between the trimmed V and J ends, which lost 2 bases and 8 bases, there was a span of 19 bases. CDR1 is MDHEN and CDR2 is SYDVKM in the germline V gene. There are 16 residues in the CDR3. The CDR3 loop reads CASSLNPSSPADEQFF. The CDR3 DNA is TGTGCCAGCAGTTTAAATCCGTCCTCCCCTGCAGATGAGCAGTTCTTC.

This clonotype occurred once. V gene TRBV28 combines with J gene TRBJ2-3, with D hard to call. The CDR3 extends over 16 amino acids. Per germline, CDR1 MDHEN and CDR2 SYDVKM. V lost 1 base, J lost 2 bases, and 13 bases lay in between. The CDR3 DNA follows: TGTGCCAGCAGTTTATCTTCAGAGACATACACAGATACGCAGTATTTT. As protein: CASSLSSETYTDTQYF.

The sample holds many counts of this clonotype. The chain recombines TRBV5-6 with TRBJ2-3; no reliable D call. The germline CDR1 and CDR2 sequences are SGHDT and YYEEEE. The V end lost 0 bases, the J end lost 5 bases, and 7 bases lay between the germline ends. This CDR3 is built from 13 residues. CDR3 residues: CASSLALVDTQYF. CDR3 DNA sequence: TGTGCCAGCAGCTTGGCCCTCGTAGATACGCAGTATTTT.

The chain joins TRBV12-3 or TRBV12-4 to TRBJ2-1, with 8 bases fitting TRBD1. V shed 8 bases and J 5 bases; nucleotides not matched to a gene: 11. The CDR3 runs 15 residues. The CDR3 DNA reads as TGTGCCAGCCATCATTACGACAGGGGAAACAATGAGCAGTTCTTC. Translating gives CASHHYDRGNNEQFF.

This clonotype was detected many times. The rearrangement links TRBV28 to TRBJ2-7; weak D call: TRBD2 (6 bases). The CDR3 is 14 residues long. CDR1 is MDHEN, CDR2 SYDVKM, per germline. Trimming took off 10 bases at V and 1 base at J, with 17 bases between the two ends. CDR3 DNA sequence: TGTGCCACCACCCTTTTTGGAGGGTCCTACGAGCAGTACTTC. It translates to CATTLFGGSYEQYF.

This clonotype was seen only a few times. The gene calls are TRBV6-5 and TRBJ2-5; 11 bases are a match to TRBD2. This CDR3 comprises 16 residues. The V gene end was trimmed by 4 bases and the J gene end by 4 bases; junction bases not matched to a gene: 8. Germline values: CDR1 MNHEY, CDR2 SVGAGI. The CDR3 DNA is TGTGCCAGCAGTTCTTCTGCTAGCGGGAGGTTAGAGACCCAGTACTTC. Translating it yields CASSSSASGRLETQYF.

This clonotype has at least ten counts. The CDR3 DNA follows: TGTGCCAGCAGCTTAGCGGACGCCTACGAGCAGTACGTC. Protein sequence: CASSLADAYEQYV. The chain combines TRBV11-2 with TRBJ2-7, with unresolved D. The CDR3 contains 13 residues. CDR1 SGHAT and CDR2 FQNNGV come from the germline V gene. Trimming shortened V by 1 base and J by 2 bases, and 6 bases separated the two germline ends.

There are many counts of this clonotype. The chain joins TRBV15 to TRBJ2-1; D may be TRBD2 (5 bases). Germline-derived CDR1 and CDR2 are LNHNV and YYDKDF (reference sequence). The CDR3 totals 16 residues. V lost 0 bases and J 7 bases, leaving 16 bases between the germline ends. The CDR3 nucleotides are TGTGCCACCAGCAGAGATCGATTAGGACTCCCTAATGAGCAGTTCTTC. This encodes CATSRDRLGLPNEQFF.

This clonotype was recorded only once. This chain joins TRBV19 and TRBJ2-1, with D maybe TRBD1 (5 bases). The germline V gene encodes CDR1 LNHDA and CDR2 SQIVND (reference sequence). V lost 7 bases and J lost 8, with 15 bases in between. The CDR3 is made up of 13 amino acids. The CDR3 loop reads CASNKGLSDEQFF. The CDR3 DNA sequence: TGTGCCAGTAATAAGGGGTTATCGGATGAGCAGTTCTTC.

This clonotype was counted ten times or more. This chain uses TRBV7-9 with TRBJ2-2; D call uncertain. The CDR3 has 12 residues. Germline-derived CDR1 and CDR2 are SEHNR and FQNEAQ (reference sequence). Trimming pared 5 bases from V and 8 bases from J, leaving 9 bases between. CDR3 sequence (DNA): TGTGCCAGCAGCCCGGGTGTGGGGGAGCTGTTTTTT. As protein: CASSPGVGELFF. The full variable domain, completed using reference TRBV7-9 and TRBJ2-2, is DTGVSQNPRHKITKRGQNVTFRCDPISEHNRLYWYRQTLGQGPEFLTYFQNEAQLEKSRLLSDRFSAERPKGSFSTLEIQRTEQGDSAMYLCASSPGVGELFFGEGSRLTVL.